A single sample is the source of the 16 T cell receptor beta chains below, sequenced in a study of identical twins (dated by TCRdb to 2016 to 2017). Libraries were made using 5' RACE. Sequencer: Illumina HiSeq 2000. TCRdb reran the public reads through fastp at Q25 and MiXCR, keeping productive beta chains. Under each unique CDR3 protein, matching rows form one entry showing the most common genes and DNA. The sample table contains 200,000 to 250,000 distinct CDR3 sequences; only one count was recorded for 7.5% of them. In total, the top ten clones hold around 2.1% of the sample. These sequences were also reported in another study, on yellow fever vaccine responses in identical twins.

Sequencing input: memory (CD45RO+) T cells sorted from blood. Explained via the paper, the cell subset or site label denotes: CD45RO+ enriched T cells. The receptor source for this set is a woman aged 18-29 years in good health.

The V and J genes are TRBV6-2 or TRBV6-3 and TRBJ2-1; 7 bases agree with TRBD2. CDR3 length: 16 residues. V shed 4 bases, J shed 8 bases, and the junction held 14 bases outside the gene matches. Germline CDR1 reads MNHEY; CDR2 reads SVGEGT. The CDR3 DNA follows: TGTGCCAGCAGTTTAGCCGTGGCGGGAGCGAACGATGAGCAGTTCTTC. Amino acid sequence: CASSLAVAGANDEQFF.

This clonotype was observed a few times. CDR3 sequence (DNA): TGTGCCAGCTCACCACGTGGGACAGGGTCGATCCCATCCTACGAGCAGTACTTC. It is translated as CASSPRGTGSIPSYEQYF. The V gene is TRBV18, the J gene TRBJ2-7, with 9 bases identical to TRBD1. The CDR3 covers 18 residues. V lost 1 base to trimming and J lost 1 base; unmatched junction nucleotides: 11. CDR1 is KGHSH, CDR2 LQKENI, per germline. The full variable domain, completed using reference TRBV18 and TRBJ2-7, is NAGVMQNPRHLVRRRGQEARLRCSPMKGHSHVYWYRQLPEEGLKFMVYLQKENIIDESGMPKERFSAEFPKEGPSILRIQQVVRGDSAAYFCASSPRGTGSIPSYEQYFGPGTRLTVT.

The chain's CDR3 is CASSLGLAGGSQETQYF. The CDR3 region has the DNA TGTGCCAGCAGCCTGGGACTAGCGGGGGGTTCACAAGAGACCCAGTACTTC. The rearrangement joins TRBV7-2 to TRBJ2-5; 15 bases agree with TRBD2. Germline V gene data show CDR1 as SGHTA and CDR2 as FQGNSA. CDR3 size: 17 residues. Trimming removed 5 bases from V and 2 bases from J; junction bases left unmatched: 6.

This clonotype occurred many times. This chain links TRBV3-1 with TRBJ2-5, with 12 bases fitting TRBD2. This CDR3 region has 17 residues. Losses at the gene ends were 1 base for V and 7 bases for J; bases not matched to a gene: 10. The germline gives CDR1 LGHDT, CDR2 YNNKEL (reference sequence). CDR3: CASSQVKLAGGVGTQYF. DNA for the CDR3: TGTGCCAGCAGCCAAGTTAAGCTAGCGGGGGGGGTCGGGACCCAGTACTTC.

The table lists this clonotype with a few counts. J is TRBJ2-6 and V is TRBV6-4; D ambiguous. Trimming stripped 6 bases from V and 0 bases from J, with 9 bases between. There are 15 residues in the CDR3. Germline V gene sequence: CDR1 MRHNA, CDR2 SNTAGT. CDR3 residues: CASSPRSSGANVLTF. Written as DNA, the CDR3 is TGTGCCAGCAGCCCCAGGAGCTCTGGGGCCAACGTCCTGACTTTC.

The gene calls are TRBV7-9 and TRBJ1-2, with D unclear. Trimming cost V 7 bases and J 4 bases, with 10 bases left between them. Germline V gene lookup returns CDR1 SEHNR and CDR2 FQNEAQ (reference sequence). CDR3 length equals 12 residues. CDR3 amino acids: CASTGLVYGYTF. The CDR3 DNA sequence: TGTGCCAGCACCGGATTGGTCTATGGCTACACCTTC.

The rearrangement joins TRBV29-1 to TRBJ2-7; D is unresolved. V was clipped by 7 bases and J by 0 bases, with 13 bases between them. The CDR3 totals 13 residues. Per germline, CDR1 SQVTM and CDR2 ANQGSEA. This chain's CDR3 is CSATHGSSYEQYF. The CDR3 DNA follows: TGCAGCGCTACCCACGGGTCCTCCTACGAGCAGTACTTC.

This clonotype showed up just a few times. The V gene is TRBV11-2, the J gene TRBJ2-1; the D gene is possibly TRBD2 (5 bases). V lost 2 bases and J 4 bases, leaving 18 bases between the germline ends. The CDR3 contains 17 residues. Germline CDR1 SGHAT, CDR2 FQNNGV. The CDR3 loop is CASSLSLAQSSYNEQFF. In nucleotides, the CDR3 is TGTGCCAGCAGCTTAAGTCTAGCCCAATCTTCTTACAATGAGCAGTTCTTC.

The table lists this clonotype with many counts. The genes are TRBV29-1 and TRBJ2-1; D may be TRBD1 (5 bases). This CDR3 is built from 12 residues. Between the trimmed V and J ends, which lost 6 bases and 10 bases, there was a span of 16 bases. Germline CDR1 SQVTM, CDR2 ANQGSEA. CDR3 DNA: TGCAGCGTCGGACAAGGACAAACGGAGCAGTTCTTC. Protein: CSVGQGQTEQFF.

V is TRBV3-1 and J is TRBJ2-1; 13 bases fit TRBD2. Germline V gene sequence: CDR1 LGHDT, CDR2 YNNKEL (reference sequence). CDR3 size: 17 residues. With V trimmed by 3 bases and J by 6 bases, 8 bases remained unmatched. The CDR3 bases are TGTGCCAGCAGCCATCCCCGGCGGACTAGCGGGAGCAATGAGCAGTTCTTC. Residues: CASSHPRRTSGSNEQFF.

This clonotype was observed a handful of times. The V and J genes are TRBV5-5 and TRBJ2-7; TRBD2 matches at 11 bases. The CDR3 extends over 16 amino acids. Germline CDR1 SGHKS, CDR2 YYEKEE (reference sequence). V gave up 0 bases and J gave up 2 bases; unmatched junction bases: 4. The CDR3: CASSLGPSGRTYEQYF. The CDR3 nucleotides are TGTGCCAGCAGCTTGGGGCCTAGCGGGAGGACCTACGAGCAGTACTTC.

This clonotype was detected only a few times. The V gene is TRBV9, the J gene TRBJ2-1; TRBD2 matches at 13 bases. Unmatched junction bases numbered 9, after V lost 0 bases and J lost 9 bases. This CDR3 is built from 17 residues. Looked up from germline, CDR1 is SGDLS and CDR2 is YYNGEE. The CDR3 nucleotides are TGTGCCAGCAGCGTAGGGCCCTTACTAGCGGGAGGGCCTGAGCAGTTCTTC. Protein sequence: CASSVGPLLAGGPEQFF.

This clonotype has at least ten counts. V usage is TRBV29-1 and J usage is TRBJ2-5; possible D gene TRBD2, 6 bases. Germline CDR1 SQVTM, CDR2 ANQGSEA. The CDR3 has 13 residues. V dropped 8 bases and J dropped 2 bases, with 15 bases sitting between them. The CDR3 loop reads CSLHLAGQETQYF. DNA of the CDR3: TGCAGCCTCCACCTGGCGGGACAAGAGACCCAGTACTTC.

CDR3 amino acids: CASSLDPGNLPYEQYF. Here the CDR3 DNA reads TGTGCCAGCAGCTTGGATCCGGGGAACCTCCCCTACGAGCAGTACTTC. This chain links TRBV5-6 with TRBJ2-7; D perhaps matches TRBD2 (5 bases). Germline V gene lookup returns CDR1 SGHDT and CDR2 YYEEEE. The CDR3 runs to 16 residues. V lost 0 bases and J 2 bases, leaving 15 bases between the germline ends.

This clonotype occurred a few times. The gene calls are TRBV28 and TRBJ2-7; 11 bases are a match to TRBD2. The V and J ends lost 3 bases and 4 bases, in that order; junction bases with no gene match: 2. Germline CDR1 is MDHEN and CDR2 is SYDVKM. CDR3 size: 14 residues. As DNA, the CDR3 is TGTGCCAGCAGTTTTAGCGGGGGGGCATACGAGCAGTACTTC. Translated, it gives CASSFSGGAYEQYF.

This clonotype was counted a few times. The J gene is TRBJ2-5, the V gene TRBV6-5; 8 nucleotides line up with TRBD2. The junction had 5 bases not matched to a gene; V was cut back by 0 bases and J by 2 bases. Germline V gene data show CDR1 as MNHEY and CDR2 as SVGAGI. The CDR3 is 16 residues long. CDR3 residues: CASSYSASGSQETQYF. Written as DNA, the CDR3 is TGTGCCAGCAGTTACTCTGCTAGCGGGTCTCAAGAGACCCAGTACTTC.